This T cell receptor beta chain was identified in a study of control samples from healthy donors and cancer patients. Sequencing used immunoSEQ multiplex PCR; TCRdb keeps in-frame clones, though not all of them. The sample includes about 230,000 clones, about 80% seen only once; the top ten take 13%. The germline CDR1 and CDR2 sequences are SGHRS and YFSETQ. J gave up 3 bases and V 4 bases, and 7 bases lay outside the gene matches. This CDR3 contains 15 residues. V gene TRBV5-1 combines with J gene TRBJ2-3, with 8 nucleotides matching TRBD2. This TCR was recovered from a woman aged 60-75 years with lung cancer. Sample: PBMCs. DNA of the CDR3: TGCGCCAGCAGCCCCTACGGGGGGGGAACAGATACGCAGTATTTT. Translation: CASSPYGGGTDTQYF.